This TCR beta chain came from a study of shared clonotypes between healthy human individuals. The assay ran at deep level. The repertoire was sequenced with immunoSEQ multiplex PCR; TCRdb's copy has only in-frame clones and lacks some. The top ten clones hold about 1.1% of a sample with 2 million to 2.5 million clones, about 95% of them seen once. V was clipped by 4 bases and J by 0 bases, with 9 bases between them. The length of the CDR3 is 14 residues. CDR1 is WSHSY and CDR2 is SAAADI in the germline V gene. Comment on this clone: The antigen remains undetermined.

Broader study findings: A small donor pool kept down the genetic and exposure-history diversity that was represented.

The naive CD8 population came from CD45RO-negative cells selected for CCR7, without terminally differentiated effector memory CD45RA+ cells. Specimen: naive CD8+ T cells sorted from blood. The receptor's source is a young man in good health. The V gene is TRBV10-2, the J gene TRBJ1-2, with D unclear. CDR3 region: CASSVGLTNYGYTF. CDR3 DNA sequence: TGCGCCAGCAGTGTAGGACTTACTAACTATGGCTACACCTTC.